The 18 T cell receptor beta chains below all came from one sample that was sequenced in a study of identical twins. TCRdb fed the 5' RACE reads into MiXCR, producing one record per CDR3 protein. Of 430,000 or so distinct CDR3 sequences listed, more than 20% are singletons. These data were also reused for a study on T cells expressing NK-cell markers.

Sequenced material: CD4+ T cells sorted from blood. These TCRs come from a woman aged 18-35 years in good health.

The genes are TRBV7-6 and TRBJ2-1; 10 positions agree with TRBD1. J was trimmed by 7 bases and V by 2 bases; bases with no gene match: 5. The CDR3 is made up of 15 amino acids. The germline V gene has CDR1 SGHVS and CDR2 FNYEAQ. The CDR3 bases are TGTGCCAGCAGCTTACCGGGACAGGGGTCGAATGAGCAGTTCTTC. Its protein is CASSLPGQGSNEQFF.

The CDR3 here is CASSEMTGYEQYF. The CDR3 nucleotides are TGTGCCAGCAGTGAGATGACAGGCTACGAGCAGTACTTC. The rearrangement links TRBV2 to TRBJ2-7; weak D call: TRBD1 (6 bases). Per the germline V gene, CDR1 is SNHLY and CDR2 is FYNNEI. The V and J ends lost 3 bases and 3 bases respectively, with 9 bases between them. This CDR3 comprises 13 residues.

This clonotype was counted ten times or more. V gene TRBV5-1 combines with J gene TRBJ2-5; 8 bases agree with TRBD1. V trimming: 4 bases; J trimming: 4 bases; junction bases outside the gene matches: 12. CDR1 is SGHRS and CDR2 is YFSETQ in the germline V gene. The CDR3 has 16 residues. The CDR3 loop reads CASSHQAGQGAETQYF. The CDR3 DNA reads as TGCGCCAGCAGCCACCAAGCAGGACAGGGAGCAGAGACCCAGTACTTC.

This clonotype was detected a few times. The rearrangement links TRBV2 to TRBJ1-1; D gene uncertain. Germline V gene sequence: CDR1 SNHLY, CDR2 FYNNEI. V gave up 5 bases and J gave up 3 bases, with 16 bases separating them. The CDR3 totals 15 residues. CDR3 loop: CASSQEIGVHTEAFF. CDR3 in DNA: TGTGCCAGCAGTCAAGAAATCGGTGTGCACACTGAAGCTTTCTTT. The full variable domain, with the rest looked up from reference TRBV2 and TRBJ1-1, is EPEVTQTPSHQVTQMGQEVILRCVPISNHLYFYWYRQILGQKVEFLVSFYNNEISEKSEIFDDQFSVERPDGSNFTLKIRSTKLEDSAMYFCASSQEIGVHTEAFFGQGTRLTVV.

This clonotype was observed a handful of times. The chain combines TRBV3-1 with TRBJ2-2; D is unresolved. The CDR3 covers 13 residues. The germline V gene encodes CDR1 LGHDT and CDR2 YNNKEL (reference sequence). V was cut by 0 bases and J by 5 bases, with 4 bases left in between. In nucleotides, the CDR3 is TGTGCCAGCAGCCAAGAGTGGACCGGGGAGCTGTTTTTT. This translates into CASSQEWTGELFF. Combining the CDR3 with reference TRBV3-1 and TRBJ2-2 gives the whole variable domain DTAVSQTPKYLVTQMGNDKSIKCEQNLGHDTMYWYKQDSKKFLKIMFSYNNKELIINETVPNRFSPKSPDKAHLNLHINSLELGDSAVYFCASSQEWTGELFFGEGSRLTVL.

This clonotype appeared many times. The chain couples TRBV6-2 or TRBV6-3 to TRBJ1-1, with 8 bases aligning to TRBD1. Losses at the gene ends were 10 bases for V and 4 bases for J; bases not matched to a gene: 5. CDR1 is MNHEY, CDR2 SVGEGT, per germline. This CDR3 is built from 12 residues. The CDR3 reads CATGTGGTEAFF. The CDR3 DNA reads TGTGCCACCGGTACAGGGGGCACTGAAGCTTTCTTT.

This clonotype showed up just a few times. The chain is built from TRBV9 and TRBJ2-7, with 8 nucleotides matching TRBD1. This CDR3 has 14 residues. The J segment lost 6 bases and the V segment lost 0 bases, leaving 5 bases of the junction unmatched. Germline V CDR1 and CDR2: SGDLS, YYNGEE. The DNA of the CDR3 is TGTGCCAGCAGCGTAGATCAGGGGGCGGGCGAGCAGTACTTC. It encodes CASSVDQGAGEQYF.

There are a few counts of this clonotype. This chain uses TRBV15 with TRBJ2-5, with 11 bases matching TRBD2. The CDR3 sequence is 16 residues long. Unmatched junction bases numbered 8, after V lost 1 base and J lost 7 bases. Germline CDR1 LNHNV, CDR2 YYDKDF (reference sequence). As DNA, the CDR3 is TGTGCCACCAGCAGAGCGACTAGCGGGGTAGGGGGGACCCAGTACTTC. Translated, it gives CATSRATSGVGGTQYF.

Only one count was recorded for this clonotype. The CDR3 DNA reads as TGTGCCAGCAGCCAAAAGGGTAGCGGCTACAATGAGCAGTTCTTC. It encodes CASSQKGSGYNEQFF. The chain employs TRBV4-2 and TRBJ2-1; tentatively, D is TRBD2 (6 bases). Germline V lookup: CDR1 LGHNA, CDR2 YNFKEQ. Trimming left V 2 bases short and J 3 bases short, with 11 bases between. There are 15 residues in the CDR3.

This chain links TRBV20-1 with TRBJ2-1; 7 nucleotides match TRBD1. This CDR3 has 12 amino acids. Germline V gives CDR1 DFQATT, CDR2 SNEGSKA (reference sequence). The ends lost 7 bases at V and 6 bases at J; junction bases unmatched: 6. The CDR3 here is CSVRQGPNEQFF. The DNA of the CDR3 is TGCAGTGTTCGACAGGGCCCCAATGAGCAGTTCTTC.

The V call is TRBV12-3 or TRBV12-4, the J call TRBJ2-6, with 9 positions matching TRBD1. Trimming removed 5 bases from V and 3 bases from J; junction bases left unmatched: 8. The CDR3 consists of 17 residues. CDR3 sequence: CASSLPGQGNGANVLTF. The CDR3 DNA is TGTGCCAGCAGTCTCCCGGGACAGGGAAATGGGGCCAACGTCCTGACTTTC.

There are many counts of this clonotype. The genes are TRBV20-1 and TRBJ2-3; the D is unclear. CDR3 length: 13 residues. Per germline, CDR1 DFQATT and CDR2 SNEGSKA (reference sequence). V gave up 5 bases and J gave up 5 bases, with 14 bases separating them. DNA for the CDR3: TGCAGTGCTCTTTCTAATGCACAAGATACGCAGTATTTT. Its protein is CSALSNAQDTQYF.

The CDR3 loop is CATSSVGGNTGELFF. DNA of the CDR3: TGTGCCACGTCTAGCGTCGGCGGGAACACCGGGGAGCTGTTTTTT. The V gene is TRBV10-3, the J gene TRBJ2-2; tentatively, D is TRBD2 (6 bases). CDR1 and CDR2 from the germline V gene are ENHRY and SYGVKD. The length of the CDR3 is 15 residues. The V end was cut by 10 bases, the J end by 1 base, with 16 bases between.

The rearrangement links TRBV6-1 to TRBJ2-2; perhaps TRBD1 as D (6 bases). V was shortened by 7 bases and J by 4 bases, with 13 bases between the two germline ends. This CDR3 spans 14 amino acids. Germline CDR1 and CDR2: MNHNS and SASEGT. The CDR3 nucleotides read TGTGCCAGCACCTACAGGGTCGGCACCGGGGAGCTGTTTTTT. It codes for CASTYRVGTGELFF.

The chain joins TRBV5-1 to TRBJ2-3, with D unresolved. The CDR3 loop spans 16 amino acids. CDR1 is SGHRS and CDR2 is YFSETQ in the germline V gene. The ends were cut back, 0 bases at V and 2 bases at J, with 13 bases in the middle. The CDR3 is CASSLGRVGNTDTQYF. For the CDR3, the DNA is TGCGCCAGCAGCTTGGGTCGGGTTGGCAACACAGATACGCAGTATTTT.

This clonotype was observed a few times. This sequence joins TRBV11-2 and TRBJ2-7; D gene unclear. This CDR3 has 13 residues. Trimming removed 7 bases from V and 7 bases from J, with 17 bases in between. Germline CDR1 is SGHAT and CDR2 is FQNNGV. CDR3 residues: CASTTLAQREQYF. CDR3 DNA sequence: TGTGCCAGCACCACCTTAGCCCAGCGTGAGCAGTACTTC.

This clonotype occurred once. The V gene is TRBV3-1, the J gene TRBJ2-1, with no clear D. The CDR3 runs to 13 residues. Germline assignment: CDR1 LGHDT and CDR2 YNNKEL (reference sequence). V was trimmed by 4 bases and J by 5 bases, leaving 9 bases between them. The CDR3: CASSPRSNNEQFF. In DNA form, the CDR3 reads TGTGCCAGCAGCCCGAGGTCAAACAATGAGCAGTTCTTC.

V usage is TRBV3-1 and J usage is TRBJ2-1, with a possible D match to TRBD2 (6 bases). Germline CDR1 reads LGHDT; CDR2 reads YNNKEL (reference sequence). With 3 bases removed from V and 5 bases from J, the gap between germline ends came to 8 bases. The CDR3 sequence is 13 residues long. CDR3 in DNA: TGTGCCAGCAGCCACTGGGGGGACAATGAGCAGTTCTTC. This gives the protein CASSHWGDNEQFF.